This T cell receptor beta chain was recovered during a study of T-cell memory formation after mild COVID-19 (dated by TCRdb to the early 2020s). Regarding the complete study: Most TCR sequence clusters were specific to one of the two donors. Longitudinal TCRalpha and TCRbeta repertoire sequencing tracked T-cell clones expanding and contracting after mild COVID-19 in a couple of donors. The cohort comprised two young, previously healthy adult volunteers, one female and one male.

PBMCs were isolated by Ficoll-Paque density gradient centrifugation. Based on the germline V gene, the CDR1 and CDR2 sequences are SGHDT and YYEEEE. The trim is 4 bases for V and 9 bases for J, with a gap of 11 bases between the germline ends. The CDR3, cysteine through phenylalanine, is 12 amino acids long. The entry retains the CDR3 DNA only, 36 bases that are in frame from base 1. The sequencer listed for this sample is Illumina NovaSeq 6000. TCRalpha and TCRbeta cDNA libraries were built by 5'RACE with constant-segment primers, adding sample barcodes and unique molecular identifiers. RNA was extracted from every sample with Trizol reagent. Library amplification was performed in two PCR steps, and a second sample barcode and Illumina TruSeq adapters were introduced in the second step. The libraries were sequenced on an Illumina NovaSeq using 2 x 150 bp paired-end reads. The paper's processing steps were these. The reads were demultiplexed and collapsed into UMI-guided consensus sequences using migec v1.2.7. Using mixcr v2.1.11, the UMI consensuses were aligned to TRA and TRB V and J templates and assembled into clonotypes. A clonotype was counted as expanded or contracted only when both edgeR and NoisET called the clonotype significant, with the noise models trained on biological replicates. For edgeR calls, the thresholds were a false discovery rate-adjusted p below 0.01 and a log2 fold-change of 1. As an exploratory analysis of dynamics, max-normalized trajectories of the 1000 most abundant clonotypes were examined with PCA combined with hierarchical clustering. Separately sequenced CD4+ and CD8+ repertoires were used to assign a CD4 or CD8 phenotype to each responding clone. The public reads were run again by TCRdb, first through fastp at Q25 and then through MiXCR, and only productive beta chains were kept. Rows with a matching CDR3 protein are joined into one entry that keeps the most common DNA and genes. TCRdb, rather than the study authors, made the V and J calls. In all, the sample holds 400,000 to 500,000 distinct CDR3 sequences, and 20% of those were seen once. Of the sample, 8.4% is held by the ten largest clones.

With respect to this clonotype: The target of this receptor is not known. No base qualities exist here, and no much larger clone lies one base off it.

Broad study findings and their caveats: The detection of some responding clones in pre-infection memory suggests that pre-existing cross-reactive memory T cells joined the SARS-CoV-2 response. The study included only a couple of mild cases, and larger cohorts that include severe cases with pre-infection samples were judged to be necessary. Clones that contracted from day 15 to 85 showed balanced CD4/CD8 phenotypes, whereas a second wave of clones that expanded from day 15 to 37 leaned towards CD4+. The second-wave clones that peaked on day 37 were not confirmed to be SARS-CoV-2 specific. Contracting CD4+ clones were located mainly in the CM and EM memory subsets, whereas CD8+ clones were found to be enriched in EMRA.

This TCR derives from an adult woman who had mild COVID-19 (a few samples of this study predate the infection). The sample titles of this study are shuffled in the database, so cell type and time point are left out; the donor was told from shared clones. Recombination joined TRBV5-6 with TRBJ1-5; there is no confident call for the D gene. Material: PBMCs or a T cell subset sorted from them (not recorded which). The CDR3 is CASSPQEGPQHF. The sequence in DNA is TGTGCCAGCAGCCCCCAAGAAGGGCCCCAGCATTTT.